This T cell receptor (beta chain) was obtained from a study of blood T cell repertoires in COVID-19. The CDR3 has 15 residues. Trimming removed 3 bases from V and 1 base from J, with 11 bases in between. Germline V gene lookup returns CDR1 SGHTA and CDR2 FQGNSA. In the authors' workflow: Amplification of reference gene primers was used by the study to estimate nucleated cell counts. Sequenced by immunoSEQ multiplex PCR; TCRdb stores in-frame clones only, minus some. The DNA was the basis for D and trimming; V, J and clone size are from that table. The sample lists some 220,000 clones; around 85% were seen once. Participants were aged about 18 to 100 years, lived in about 26 US areas, and enrolled virtually.

The rearrangement joins TRBV7-2 to TRBJ2-3; TRBD2 might be the D (6 bases). Sequencing was carried out using PBMCs or T cells enriched from blood (not recorded which). This sequence originates from a woman in her thirties or forties with acute COVID-19. CDR3 coding DNA: TGTGCCAGCAGCTTGTTAGGCGGGGGCACAGATACGCAGTATTTT. This sequence encodes CASSLLGGGTDTQYF.